This TCR beta chain derives from a study of regulatory T cells in long-lasting Graves disease. Time point denoted: newly diagnosed GD, antithyroid drugs for less than 3 months. Extracted PBMC RNA gave rise to the TCR library. Through Arm-PCR of CDR3 regions and iRepertoire HTBI primers, TCR beta libraries were built. A single record per CDR3 protein comes from TCRdb applying MiXCR to the multiplex PCR reads. The repertoire consists of about 530,000 distinct CDR3 sequences, with around 15% occurring once and the leading ten covering roughly 25%. As concerns this clonotype: Its antigen is still unknown.

The V end lost 7 bases, the J end lost 10 bases, and 17 bases lay between the germline ends. The CDR3 loop spans 14 amino acids. Germline assignment: CDR1 MNHNS and CDR2 SASEGT. Regarding the study as a whole: New patients shared around 980 public clonotypes, and persistent patients shared more, with approximately 2,600.

The sample also formed part of further work on T cells in Graves' hyperthyroidism and ophthalmopathy. As reported in that work: First-round RT-PCR targeting the TCR CDR3 was performed with the HTBI primer set.

The source was peripheral blood mononuclear cells (PBMCs), collected at new diagnosis, from a patient treated with antithyroid drugs. This clonotype was obtained from a woman in her forties or fifties with Graves disease. This chain joins TRBV6-1 and TRBJ1-6; perhaps TRBD1 as D (5 bases). The CDR3 protein is CASNFAMGGSPLHF. The CDR3 DNA is TGTGCCAGCAACTTCGCCATGGGGGGATCACCCCTCCACTTT.